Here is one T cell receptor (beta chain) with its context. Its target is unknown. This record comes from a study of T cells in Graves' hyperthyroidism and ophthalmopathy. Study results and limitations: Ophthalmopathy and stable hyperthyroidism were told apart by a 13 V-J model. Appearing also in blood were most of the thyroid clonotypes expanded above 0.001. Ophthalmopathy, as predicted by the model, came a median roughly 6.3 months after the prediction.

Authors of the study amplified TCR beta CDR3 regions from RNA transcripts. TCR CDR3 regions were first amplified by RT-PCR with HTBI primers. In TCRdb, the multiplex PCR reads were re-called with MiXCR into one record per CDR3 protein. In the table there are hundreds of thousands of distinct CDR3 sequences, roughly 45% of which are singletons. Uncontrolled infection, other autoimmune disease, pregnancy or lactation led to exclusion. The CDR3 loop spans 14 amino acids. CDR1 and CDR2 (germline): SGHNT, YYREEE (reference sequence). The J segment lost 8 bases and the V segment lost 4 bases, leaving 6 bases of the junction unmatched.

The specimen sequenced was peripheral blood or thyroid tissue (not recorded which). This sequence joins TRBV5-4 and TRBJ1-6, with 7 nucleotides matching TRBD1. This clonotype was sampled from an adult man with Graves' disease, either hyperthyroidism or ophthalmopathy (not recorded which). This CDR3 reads CASSPGQDYSPLHF. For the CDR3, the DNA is TGTGCCAGCAGCCCAGGACAGGATTATTCACCCCTCCACTTT.